Below, 30 T cell receptor beta chains from the same sample are listed, as sequenced in a study of blood T cell repertoires in COVID-19. The protocol was immunoSEQ multiplex PCR, while the TCRdb copy is restricted to in-frame clones and leaves out a portion. Of 200,000 to 250,000 clones in the sample, about 87% were seen once. Sequenced sample: peripheral blood. These TCRs come from a young man with COVID-19, enrolled during active disease.

The gene calls are TRBV3-1 (or the pseudogene TRBV3-2) and TRBJ2-7; D call uncertain. The ends were cut back, 3 bases at V and 1 base at J, with 7 bases in the middle. Germline V gives CDR1 LGHDT, CDR2 YNNKEL (reference sequence). The length of the CDR3 is 13 residues. For the CDR3, the DNA is TGTGCCAGCAGCCAGTTCGGTTCCTACGAGCAGTACTTC. It yields the protein CASSQFGSYEQYF.

This rearrangement joins TRBV5-4 to TRBJ2-3; D is undetermined. The CDR3 totals 13 residues. Germline CDR1 and CDR2: SGHNT and YYREEE (reference sequence). The V end was cut by 4 bases, the J end by 3 bases, with 9 bases between. The CDR3 is CASSAVLTDTQYF. Written as DNA, the CDR3 is TGTGCCAGCAGCGCGGTGCTGACAGATACGCAGTATTTT.

V is TRBV30 and J is TRBJ1-2; D is possibly TRBD1 (5 bases). Germline CDR1 and CDR2: GTSNPN and SVGIG (reference sequence). V lost 0 bases and J lost 2, with 7 bases in between. The CDR3 contains 13 residues. The CDR3 nucleotides read TGTGCCTGGAGTGTATACAGGAACTATGGCTACACCTTC. Residues: CAWSVYRNYGYTF.

The V gene is TRBV10-2, the J gene TRBJ1-5, with TRBD1 identical over 7 bases. The CDR3 runs to 16 residues. Germline V gene data show CDR1 as WSHSY and CDR2 as SAAADI. V was clipped by 6 bases and J by 6 bases; unmatched bases: 14. DNA of the CDR3: TGCGCCAGCAGGCCACAACAGGGGCCCAAGACTCAGCCCCAGCATTTT. Its protein product is CASRPQQGPKTQPQHF.

The chain links TRBV7-8 to TRBJ1-2, with D unclear. Trimming pared 2 bases from V and 5 bases from J, leaving 15 bases between. Germline assignment: CDR1 SGHVS and CDR2 FQNEAQ. The CDR3 runs to 15 residues. The CDR3 is CASSLYLFEVYGYTF. The CDR3 DNA reads TGTGCCAGCAGCTTATACCTATTTGAGGTTTATGGCTACACCTTC.

This rearrangement joins TRBV5-5 to TRBJ2-3, with D possibly being TRBD2 (5 bases). Germline lookup yields CDR1 SGHKS and CDR2 YYEKEE (reference sequence). The CDR3 has 15 residues. V lost 6 bases and J lost 6, with 20 bases in between. The CDR3 loop reads CASNLRVGVGDTQYF. CDR3 DNA: TGTGCCAGCAACCTGAGGGTTGGCGTCGGGGATACGCAGTATTTT. The complete variable domain, with remaining parts taken from reference TRBV5-5 and TRBJ2-3, reads DAGVTQSPTHLIKTRGQQVTLRCSPISGHKSVSWYQQVLGQGPQFIFQYYEKEERGRGNFPDRFSARQFPNYSSELNVNALLLGDSALYLCASNLRVGVGDTQYFGPGTRLTVL.

V usage is TRBV6-6 and J usage is TRBJ1-5, with TRBD1 matching over 7 bases. CDR3 length equals 16 residues. With 2 bases clipped from V and 3 bases from J, the junction kept 7 bases outside the gene matches. Per the germline V gene, CDR1 is MNHNY and CDR2 is SVGAGI (reference sequence). The CDR3 reads CASSYPAGGSNQPQHF. The CDR3 DNA is TGTGCCAGCAGTTACCCCGCAGGGGGATCCAATCAGCCCCAGCATTTT.

Only one count was recorded for this clone. The chain uses TRBV7-9 and TRBJ2-7; weak D call: TRBD1 (6 bases). Germline lookup yields CDR1 SEHNR and CDR2 FQNEAQ (reference sequence). Trimming shortened V by 5 bases and J by 2 bases, and 16 bases separated the two germline ends. CDR3 length: 15 residues. DNA of the CDR3: TGTGCCAGCAGCCCCAGAGGACAGAACCCCTACGAGCAGTACTTC. Translated, it gives CASSPRGQNPYEQYF.

As concerns this clone: At the DNA level, this CDR3 is encoded by other sequences in the same sample as well. The V call is TRBV7-2, the J call TRBJ1-3, with D unclear. V lost 3 bases and J lost 0, with 9 bases in between. This CDR3 spans 15 amino acids. The germline gives CDR1 SGHTA, CDR2 FQGNSA. The CDR3 region is CASSLGRSSGNTIYF. In DNA, the CDR3 is TGTGCCAGCAGCTTGGGCCGTTCCTCTGGAAACACCATATATTTT.

The rearrangement links TRBV12-3 or TRBV12-4 to TRBJ2-7; 9 bases align to TRBD2. J gave up 10 bases and V 3 bases, and 7 bases lay outside the gene matches. This CDR3 region has 13 residues. The CDR3 here is CASSLTSGAPQYF. In nucleotides, the CDR3 is TGTGCCAGCAGTTTGACTAGCGGAGCCCCCCAGTACTTC.

The chain combines TRBV6-2 or TRBV6-3 with TRBJ2-7, with 7 positions matching TRBD2. Germline V gene data show CDR1 as MNHEY and CDR2 as SVGEGT. V was clipped by 0 bases and J by 2 bases; unmatched bases: 4. The CDR3 is 15 residues long. The CDR3 loop is CASSYSIGGTYEQYF. In DNA form, the CDR3 reads TGTGCCAGCAGTTACTCGATCGGGGGGACCTACGAGCAGTACTTC.

The chain has TRBV6-1 and TRBJ1-5, with 7 bases lining up with TRBD1. Germline CDR1 MNHNS, CDR2 SASEGT. This CDR3 comprises 15 residues. The V and J ends lost 2 bases and 7 bases, in that order; junction bases with no gene match: 8. This CDR3 reads CASSESGSGGQPQHF. As DNA, the CDR3 is TGTGCCAGCAGTGAATCGGGGTCAGGGGGGCAGCCCCAGCATTTT.

This rearrangement joins TRBV7-3 to TRBJ1-1; no clear D. Trimming stripped 4 bases from V and 3 bases from J, with 21 bases between. The CDR3 extends over 17 amino acids. The germline gives CDR1 SGHTA, CDR2 FQGTGA. The CDR3 coding sequence is TGTGCCAGCAGCTCCCATCCTGAGGCGGTGGCGGACACTGAAGCTTTCTTT. Translation: CASSSHPEAVADTEAFF.

The rearrangement uses TRBV19 and TRBJ2-3; the D gene is possibly TRBD2 (6 bases). V was pared by 1 base and J by 2 bases, with 13 bases between. The CDR3 length is 16 residues. Germline CDR1 reads LNHDA; CDR2 reads SQIVND (reference sequence). CDR3 in amino acids: CASSIGVAATTDTQYF. The CDR3, as DNA: TGTGCCAGTAGTATAGGTGTAGCGGCCACCACAGATACGCAGTATTTT.

This sequence joins TRBV2 and TRBJ2-3; 9 bases are a match to TRBD1. With V trimmed by 8 bases and J by 1 base, 4 bases remained unmatched. Germline V CDR1 and CDR2: SNHLY, FYNNEI. The CDR3 is 14 amino acids. CDR3 bases: TGTGCCAGCTCCCGGGACAGGGGCACAGATACGCAGTATTTT. It encodes CASSRDRGTDTQYF.

The J gene is TRBJ2-1, the V gene TRBV19; possible D gene TRBD2, 6 bases. The CDR3 length is 16 residues. Germline V CDR1 and CDR2: LNHDA, SQIVND (reference sequence). V lost 7 bases, J lost 7 bases, and 23 bases lay in between. The CDR3 DNA follows: TGTGCCAGTAACCCTAACGGGAGCCCCCGTGGGAATGAGCAGTTCTTC. As protein: CASNPNGSPRGNEQFF.

The chain has TRBV15 and TRBJ2-7; 7 bases line up with TRBD1. This CDR3 region has 15 residues. Germline CDR1 LNHNV, CDR2 YYDKDF (reference sequence). The ends lost 3 bases at V and 1 base at J; junction bases unmatched: 6. The CDR3 is CATSRETGTSYEQYF. The CDR3, as DNA: TGTGCCACCAGCAGGGAGACAGGGACGTCCTACGAGCAGTACTTC.

The V call is TRBV19, the J call TRBJ1-4; maybe TRBD1 (6 bases). CDR3 length equals 15 residues. Germline V gene sequence: CDR1 LNHDA, CDR2 SQIVND (reference sequence). The V and J ends lost 6 bases and 0 bases respectively, with 11 bases between them. CDR3 in amino acids: CASSENRATNEKLFF. The CDR3 nucleotides are TGTGCCAGTAGCGAAAACAGGGCAACTAATGAAAAACTGTTTTTT.

The chain couples TRBV29-1 to TRBJ2-7, with 9 bases lining up with TRBD2. The ends lost 4 bases at V and 7 bases at J; junction bases unmatched: 14. From germline, CDR1 is SQVTM and CDR2 ANQGSEA. There are 15 residues in the CDR3. CDR3 DNA sequence: TGCAGCGTTGTAATGTCAGCGGGAGGTGTGGAGGAGCAGTACTTC. It specifies CSVVMSAGGVEEQYF.

The chain employs TRBV7-2 and TRBJ2-7, with 9 bases matching TRBD1. The CDR3 spans 18 residues. V lost 4 bases to trimming and J lost 5 bases; unmatched junction nucleotides: 18. Germline CDR1 is SGHTA and CDR2 is FQGNSA. CDR3 loop: CASSSKRFWGQGFDEQYF. CDR3 bases: TGTGCCAGCAGCTCAAAACGGTTCTGGGGACAGGGATTTGACGAGCAGTACTTC.

The chain uses TRBV4-3 and TRBJ1-6; D unclear. The CDR3 runs to 15 residues. Germline CDR1 and CDR2: LGHNA and YSLEER. The V end lost 4 bases, the J end lost 8 bases, and 15 bases lay between the germline ends. The CDR3 loop reads CASSPGEGRHSPLHF. In DNA, the CDR3 is TGCGCCAGCAGCCCCGGGGAGGGCAGGCATTCACCCCTCCACTTT.

J is TRBJ1-1 and V is TRBV24-1; D gene uncertain. Deletions cut 4 bases from V and 4 bases from J, with 15 bases between. Germline CDR1 is KGHDR and CDR2 is SFDVKD. This CDR3 is 15 amino acids long. The DNA of the CDR3 is TGTGCCACCAGTGACGGTAACTTGGGAGTCACTGAAGCTTTCTTT. This sequence encodes CATSDGNLGVTEAFF.

This chain connects TRBV23-1 to TRBJ1-2, with 10 positions matching TRBD1. TRBV23-1 is placed among ORFs of uncertain function. With V trimmed by 4 bases and J by 10 bases, 9 bases remained unmatched. The CDR3 length is 14 residues. The CDR3 loop reads CASSRPGQGHIYTF. CDR3 in DNA: TGCGCCAGCAGTCGACCGGGACAGGGGCACATCTACACCTTC.

The chain joins TRBV5-4 to TRBJ1-4; 8 bases are a match to TRBD1. The junction had 16 bases not matched to a gene; V was cut back by 4 bases and J by 8 bases. CDR3 size: 17 residues. Per the germline V gene, CDR1 is SGHNT and CDR2 is YYREEE (reference sequence). The DNA for the CDR3 is TGTGCCAGCAGCCCAGACCAGGGGGCGTCGATTCGGGAAAAACTGTTTTTT. Its protein is CASSPDQGASIREKLFF.

The chain recombines TRBV19 with TRBJ2-7, with a possible D match to TRBD1 (5 bases). Trimming removed 4 bases from V and 3 bases from J, with 10 bases in between. Germline V gene lookup returns CDR1 LNHDA and CDR2 SQIVND (reference sequence). The CDR3 length is 13 residues. This chain's CDR3 is CASSTGSNYEQYF. The CDR3 DNA reads as TGTGCCAGTAGTACAGGGTCGAACTACGAGCAGTACTTC.

The chain recombines TRBV5-1 with TRBJ1-1; D may be TRBD1 (6 bases). The CDR3 contains 15 residues. V lost 0 bases, J lost 1 base, and 10 bases lay in between. CDR1 and CDR2 from the germline V gene are SGHRS and YFSETQ. CDR3: CASSLEPQGNTEAFF. The DNA of the CDR3 is TGCGCCAGCAGCTTGGAACCACAGGGGAACACTGAAGCTTTCTTT. The entire variable domain, with the rest obtained from reference TRBV5-1 and TRBJ1-1, is as follows: KAGVTQTPRYLIKTRGQQVTLSCSPISGHRSVSWYQQTPGQGLQFLFEYFSETQRNKGNFPGRFSGRQFSNSRSEMNVSTLELGDSALYLCASSLEPQGNTEAFFGQGTRLTVV.

This rearrangement joins TRBV11-2 to TRBJ2-1; 13 bases are shared with TRBD2. The CDR3 has 16 amino acids. V gave up 1 base and J gave up 5 bases; unmatched junction bases: 2. In germline, CDR1 is SGHAT, CDR2 FQNNGV. In DNA form, the CDR3 reads TGTGCCAGCAGCTTAGGGACTAGCGGGAGACACAATGAGCAGTTCTTC. Amino acid sequence: CASSLGTSGRHNEQFF.

The chain carries TRBV19 and TRBJ1-5, with D unclear. This CDR3 has 16 residues. The V and J ends lost 4 bases and 0 bases respectively, with 13 bases between them. Germline CDR1 LNHDA, CDR2 SQIVND (reference sequence). The CDR3 nucleotides are TGTGCCAGTAGTAAACGGACGGGAGGTAGCAATCAGCCCCAGCATTTT. As protein: CASSKRTGGSNQPQHF.

This chain links TRBV7-2 with TRBJ2-2; D ambiguous. V gave up 2 bases and J gave up 0 bases, with 13 bases separating them. The CDR3 totals 17 residues. Germline CDR1 is SGHTA and CDR2 is FQGNSA. The CDR3 DNA is TGTGCCAGCAGCTTAATCATCGCGGCCGCGAACACCGGGGAGCTGTTTTTT. Residues: CASSLIIAAANTGELFF.

The rearrangement links TRBV27 to TRBJ2-7; 11 bases are shared with TRBD1. The CDR3 is 15 amino acids. Looked up from germline, CDR1 is MNHEY and CDR2 is SMNVEV (reference sequence). Unmatched junction bases numbered 6, after V lost 5 bases and J lost 3 bases. This CDR3 reads CASSRSGTGGYEQYF. The DNA for the CDR3 is TGTGCCAGCAGTCGCTCCGGGACAGGGGGCTACGAGCAGTACTTC.